The T cell receptor (beta chain) described here comes from a study of tumor and adjacent non-tumor tissue in lung cancer. Overall study context: Patients were aged roughly 30 to 76, approximately ten men and a handful of women, stage I to III.

This clonotype was picked up a small number of times. At one of its ends the junction is not consistent with the germline gene, which may arise from a read error. No cell sorting was done before RNA was extracted from the tissue. The normal lung tissue was taken more than 3 cm from the tumor edge. A modified ARM-PCR protocol with three rounds of nested PCR amplified TCRbeta. TCRdb independently ran MiXCR on the multiplex PCR reads; one entry per CDR3 protein. The sample carries 60,000 to 65,000 distinct CDR3 sequences, roughly 57% recorded once. There are 15 residues in the CDR3. The germline CDR1 and CDR2 sequences are LNHDA and SQIVND (reference sequence).

The specimen sequenced was distant non-tumor lung tissue. The chain combines TRBV19 with TRBJ2-7; 10 bases match TRBD2. This clonotype was sampled from a man aged 65-85 years with non-small cell lung cancer. Written as DNA, the CDR3 is TGTGTCAGTAGTACCGGACTAGCGGTCTCCTACGAGCAGTACTTC. It specifies CVSSTGLAVSYEQYF.